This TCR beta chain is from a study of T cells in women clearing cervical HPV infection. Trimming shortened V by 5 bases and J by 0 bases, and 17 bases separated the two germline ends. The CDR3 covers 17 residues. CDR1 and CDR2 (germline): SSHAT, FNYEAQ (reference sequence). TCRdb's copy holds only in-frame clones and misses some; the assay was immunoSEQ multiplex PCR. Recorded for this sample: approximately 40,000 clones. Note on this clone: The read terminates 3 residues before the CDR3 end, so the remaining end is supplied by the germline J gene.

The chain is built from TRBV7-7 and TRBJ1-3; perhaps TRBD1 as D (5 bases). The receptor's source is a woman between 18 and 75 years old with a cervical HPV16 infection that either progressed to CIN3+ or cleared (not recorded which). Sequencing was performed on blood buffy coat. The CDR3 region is CASSPGLLDVSGNTIYF. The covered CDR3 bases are TGTGCCAGCAGCCCGGGACTCTTGGATGTCTCTGGAAACACC.